This TCR beta chain was found in a study of shared clonotypes between healthy human individuals. Using 200 ng DNA, 30,000 to 35,000 T cell genomes, the sorted-subset replicate PCRs were run. Assay used: immunoSEQ multiplex PCR; TCRdb lists only in-frame clones, some missing. This sample yields about 1 million clones, of which about 76% are seen a single time; about 1.4% belongs to the top ten. This CDR3 contains 14 residues. V dropped 8 bases and J dropped 0 bases, with 14 bases sitting between them. Germline loops: CDR1 MNHNY, CDR2 SVGAGI (reference sequence). This sequence originates from a man younger than 30 in good health. Sample: memory CD4+ T cells sorted from blood. Subset described: CD45RA-negative fraction. This chain connects TRBV6-6 to TRBJ2-7; tentatively, D is TRBD1 or TRBD2 (5 bases each). The CDR3 region is CASSGTTSSYEQYF. The CDR3 DNA reads TGTGCCAGCTCCGGGACCACAAGCTCCTACGAGCAGTACTTC.